A selection of T cell receptor beta chains follows, all from one sample in a study of T cell responses to AZD1222 COVID-19 vaccine. Sequencing used immunoSEQ multiplex PCR; TCRdb keeps in-frame clones, though not all of them. The sample has approximately 170,000 clones, around 87% seen once. The sample was peripheral blood, taken on day 0 of AZD1222 vaccination. Every receptor here comes from an adult in good health. CDR3s include the opening cysteine and the closing phenylalanine or tryptophan. D genes are given only for firm matches.

>TRBJ2-2|TRBV27|-
TGTGCCAGCAGTTCGGTTGGCGGGGAGCTGTTTTTT
CASSSVGGELFF
>TRBJ2-1|TRBV15|TRBD2
TGTGCCACCAGCAGAGAGGCGGGGGTCGGGTACAATGAGCAGTTCTTC
CATSREAGVGYNEQFF
>TRBJ2-1|TRBV12-5|-
TGTGCTAGTGGTCAGGGCCTAACGGCGGGCCACAATGAGCAGTTCTTC
CASGQGLTAGHNEQFF
>TRBJ1-4|TRBV5-6|-
TGTGCCAGCAGTCGAACAGGGCTTGATGAAAAACTGTTTTTT
CASSRTGLDEKLFF
>TRBJ2-1|TRBV24-1|-
TGTGCCACCAGTGAAGGGGGTGGTGAGCAGTTCTTC
CATSEGGGEQFF
>TRBJ2-5|TRBV5-6|-
TGTGCCAGCAGCTTGGGTACAGGGCTAAAGACCCAGTACTTC
CASSLGTGLKTQYF
>TRBJ2-3|TRBV6-9|-
TGTGCCAGCATATTGGGGACCGTTAGCACAGATACGCAGTATTTT
CASILGTVSTDTQYF
>TRBJ2-1|TRBV6-1|-
TGTGCCAGCAGTGAAGGTTTCAGTTCCTACAATGAGCAGTTCTTC
CASSEGFSSYNEQFF
>TRBJ2-1|TRBV10-3|-
TGTGCCATCAGTGAGGACAGTACCTACAATGAGCAGTTCTTC
CAISEDSTYNEQFF
>TRBJ2-3|TRBV30|TRBD1
TGTGCGTTCGGGACAGGGGGCACAGATACGCAGTATTTT
CAFGTGGTDTQYF
>TRBJ1-1|TRBV12-3/TRBV12-4|-
TGTGCCAGCACCTCGGTGGGGGGAGCTTTCTTT
CASTSVGGAFF
>TRBJ1-5|TRBV6-5|-
TGTGCCAGCACCAAGGATCCAGGGAGTAGGCAGCCCCAGCATTTT
CASTKDPGSRQPQHF
>TRBJ2-7|TRBV9|-
TGTGCCAGCAGCGTAGATTCCGGAACCTACGAGCAGTACTTC
CASSVDSGTYEQYF